Below are 32 T cell receptor beta chains sequenced from a single sample in a study of shared clonotypes between healthy human individuals. Libraries were prepared by immunoSEQ multiplex PCR; TCRdb keeps only in-frame clonotypes and omits some of them. The sample lists more than 2,000,000 clones, approximately 90% occurring once. The sequencing sample was made of naive CD4+ T cells sorted from blood. As to subset: CD45RA+ positively selected. The receptors were gathered from a man in his late teens or twenties in good health.

The chain joins TRBV28 to TRBJ2-1, with D perhaps TRBD1 (5 bases). This CDR3 has 15 residues. Trimming took off 5 bases at V and 0 bases at J, with 11 bases between the two ends. Germline V gives CDR1 MDHEN, CDR2 SYDVKM. CDR3 nucleotide sequence: TGTGCCAGCAGTGCAGGGCAGAGCTCCTACAATGAGCAGTTCTTC. Translated, it gives CASSAGQSSYNEQFF.

A word on this clone: Germline is not matched at one junction end, which may reflect a read error. The chain couples TRBV6-1 to TRBJ1-1; D is uncertain. The CDR3 spans 12 residues. The germline CDR1 and CDR2 sequences are MNHNS and SASEGT. The DNA for the CDR3 is TGTGCCAGCAGTGATTCCTGGGCAGGAATCATCTTT. Translating it yields CASSDSWAGIIF.

Written as DNA, the CDR3 is TGTGCCAGCAGCGACAGATGGGTCGGAAACACCATATATTTT. Translated, it gives CASSDRWVGNTIYF. The chain carries TRBV7-2 and TRBJ1-3, with D possibly being TRBD1 (5 bases). Trimming took off 5 bases at V and 4 bases at J, with 12 bases between the two ends. The CDR3 totals 14 residues. Germline assignment: CDR1 SGHTA and CDR2 FQGNSA.

The chain links TRBV7-9 to TRBJ2-1; 9 bases fit TRBD1. The germline V gene encodes CDR1 SEHNR and CDR2 FQNEAQ (reference sequence). This CDR3 has 15 amino acids. Losses at the gene ends were 1 base for V and 9 bases for J; bases not matched to a gene: 7. The CDR3 here is CASSLGWDREGEQFF. In DNA, the CDR3 is TGTGCCAGCAGCTTAGGGTGGGACAGGGAGGGTGAGCAGTTCTTC.

The chain links TRBV5-1 to TRBJ2-1, with D possibly TRBD2 on 6 matching bases. Per the germline V gene, CDR1 is SGHRS and CDR2 is YFSETQ. This CDR3 contains 15 residues. V lost 1 base and J 2 bases, leaving 10 bases between the germline ends. The CDR3 region has the DNA TGCGCCAGCAGCTTGTCGGAGGGCCCCTACAATGAGCAGTTCTTC. This sequence encodes CASSLSEGPYNEQFF.

About this clone itself: The sample carries other DNA sequences with the same CDR3. The V call is TRBV6-5, the J call TRBJ2-7, with D unresolved. V lost 0 bases, J lost 3 bases, and 9 bases lay in between. The CDR3 is 14 residues long. Germline CDR1 reads MNHEY; CDR2 reads SVGAGI. CDR3 coding DNA: TGTGCCAGCAGTTACTCGAGTAGCAGCTACGAGCAGTACTTC. This gives the protein CASSYSSSSYEQYF.

The chain couples TRBV5-3 to TRBJ2-5; the match to TRBD2 covers 8 bases. TRBV5-3 is known as an ORF, though its function is uncertain. CDR3 length: 16 residues. After removal of 1 base from V and 1 base from J, the junction contained 6 bases not matched to a gene. The CDR3 nucleotides read TGTGCCAGAAGCTTGACGTCTAGCGGGCGCCAAGAGACCCAGTACTTC. This translates into CARSLTSSGRQETQYF.

The V and J genes are TRBV2 and TRBJ1-3, with 9 nucleotides matching TRBD1. The CDR3 loop spans 13 amino acids. Germline assignment: CDR1 SNHLY and CDR2 FYNNEI. The J segment lost 9 bases and the V segment lost 5 bases, leaving 5 bases of the junction unmatched. In DNA form, the CDR3 reads TGTGCCAGCAGTAGGACAGGGGACGGCACCATATATTTT. Protein: CASSRTGDGTIYF.

The chain links TRBV7-9 to TRBJ1-2; D remains ambiguous. Germline V gene data show CDR1 as SEHNR and CDR2 as FQNEAQ (reference sequence). V was cut by 0 bases and J by 7 bases, with 18 bases left in between. The CDR3 runs 16 residues. The CDR3 here is CASSLALVRVFSGYTF. The CDR3, as DNA: TGTGCCAGCAGCTTAGCCCTTGTGAGGGTATTCAGTGGCTACACCTTC.

J is TRBJ2-7 and V is TRBV27; 11 bases align to TRBD2. The germline V gene encodes CDR1 MNHEY and CDR2 SMNVEV (reference sequence). CDR3 length: 15 amino acids. V shed 6 bases, J shed 0 bases, and the junction held 4 bases outside the gene matches. Here the CDR3 DNA reads TGTGCCAGCAGCGAGGGACTAGCGGACTCCTACGAGCAGTACTTC. Protein sequence: CASSEGLADSYEQYF.

V and J are TRBV9 and TRBJ1-6; 7 nucleotides line up with TRBD1. This CDR3 spans 14 amino acids. Germline V gives CDR1 SGDLS, CDR2 YYNGEE. With 6 bases clipped from V and 10 bases from J, the junction kept 10 bases outside the gene matches. The DNA for the CDR3 is TGTGCCAGCAACGGACAACCAGGGGGGTCACCCCTCCACTTT. Protein: CASNGQPGGSPLHF.

Note on this clone: Other DNA sequences of this sample code for an identical CDR3. The chain employs TRBV5-6 and TRBJ1-1; D ambiguous. Germline V CDR1 and CDR2: SGHDT, YYEEEE. The V end lost 1 base, the J end lost 1 base, and 5 bases lay between the germline ends. This CDR3 comprises 13 residues. In DNA, the CDR3 is TGTGCCAGCAGCTTGCTGGGGAACACTGAAGCTTTCTTT. Amino acids: CASSLLGNTEAFF.

The V and J genes are TRBV5-1 and TRBJ2-4; D possibly matches TRBD1 or TRBD2 (6 bases each). CDR3 length equals 16 residues. Trimming shortened V by 2 bases and J by 0 bases, and 12 bases separated the two germline ends. Germline assignment: CDR1 SGHRS and CDR2 YFSETQ. DNA of the CDR3: TGCGCCAGCAGCTTTGAGGGGGGACCAGCCAAAAACATTCAGTACTTC. The encoded protein is CASSFEGGPAKNIQYF.

This clone was seen once. This chain joins TRBV5-1 and TRBJ1-4; D not certain. CDR3 length: 14 residues. From germline, CDR1 is SGHRS and CDR2 YFSETQ. V was clipped by 4 bases and J by 5 bases, with 12 bases between them. In nucleotides, the CDR3 is TGCGCCAGCAGCATGGGAGGGAAAAATGAAAAACTGTTTTTT. Protein product: CASSMGGKNEKLFF.

The gene calls are TRBV23-1 and TRBJ1-4, with D possibly matching TRBD1 (6 bases). TRBV23-1 is marked as an open reading frame, function uncertain. The CDR3 has 15 amino acids. Trimming took off 4 bases at V and 3 bases at J, with 12 bases between the two ends. CDR3 loop: CASSLWGAANEKLFF. CDR3 DNA: TGCGCCAGCAGTCTCTGGGGGGCAGCTAATGAAAAACTGTTTTTT.

The chain recombines TRBV10-1 with TRBJ2-2; 9 bases are a match to TRBD1. Germline trimming cut 4 bases from V and 6 bases from J; bases unmatched to any gene: 12. This CDR3 spans 17 amino acids. CDR1 is WNHNN, CDR2 SYGVQD, per germline (reference sequence). The CDR3 here is CASSGPRDRVGPGELFF. The CDR3 DNA reads as TGCGCCAGCAGTGGTCCTCGGGACAGGGTCGGGCCCGGGGAGCTGTTTTTT.

In the case of this clone: Additional DNA sequences in this sample encode the identical CDR3. The chain has TRBV6-5 and TRBJ2-7, with TRBD1 matching 7 bases. The CDR3 is 13 residues long. V gave up 5 bases and J gave up 3 bases; unmatched junction bases: 4. Germline V gene data show CDR1 as MNHEY and CDR2 as SVGAGI. The CDR3 region has the DNA TGTGCCAGCAGTCCCGGGACAGTCTACGAGCAGTACTTC. It encodes CASSPGTVYEQYF.

This chain joins TRBV6-4 and TRBJ2-7, with D uncertain. Germline V gene sequence: CDR1 MRHNA, CDR2 SNTAGT. The CDR3 has 12 residues. With 0 bases removed from V and 5 bases from J, the gap between germline ends came to 5 bases. This CDR3 is CASSDSPHEQYF. Here the CDR3 DNA reads TGTGCCAGCAGTGACTCTCCCCACGAGCAGTACTTC.

This chain uses TRBV30 with TRBJ2-5, with a tentative D call TRBD1 (6 bases). The V and J ends lost 2 bases and 5 bases respectively, with 18 bases between them. Germline-derived CDR1 and CDR2 are GTSNPN and SVGIG (reference sequence). The CDR3 spans 15 residues. The CDR3 bases are TGTGCCTGGAGTACAACTAAGGACAGTTTGGAGACCCAGTACTTC. Amino acids: CAWSTTKDSLETQYF.

The chain carries TRBV11-2 and TRBJ2-5; 9 bases match TRBD1. Germline V gene lookup returns CDR1 SGHAT and CDR2 FQNNGV. The CDR3 has 16 amino acids. The junction had 5 bases not matched to a gene; V was cut back by 1 base and J by 2 bases. The CDR3 region has the DNA TGTGCCAGCAGCTTAGTTTCGGGACAGGGTCAAGAGACCCAGTACTTC. Translating gives CASSLVSGQGQETQYF.

Details on this clone: Distinct nucleotide sequences in the sample also encode this CDR3. The chain employs TRBV7-2 and TRBJ2-5, with D perhaps TRBD1 or TRBD2 (6 bases each). The germline V gene encodes CDR1 SGHTA and CDR2 FQGNSA. The germline V and J ends were trimmed by 4 bases and 4 bases, with 13 bases remaining between them. The CDR3 is 14 amino acids. The CDR3 sequence: CASSSEGGRETQYF. The CDR3 nucleotides read TGTGCCAGCAGCTCAGAGGGGGGAAGAGAGACCCAGTACTTC.

DNA for the CDR3: TGTGCCAGCAGCTTCATAGCGGCCATGCCAGATACGCAGTATTTT. Amino acids: CASSFIAAMPDTQYF. This chain uses TRBV2 with TRBJ2-3; D might be TRBD2 (6 bases). The CDR3 has 15 amino acids. Germline V lookup: CDR1 SNHLY, CDR2 FYNNEI. V dropped 6 bases and J dropped 4 bases, with 17 bases sitting between them.

Regarding this clone: Other DNA sequences in this sample translate to the same CDR3. V usage is TRBV5-1 and J usage is TRBJ2-7; no firm D call. V shed 0 bases and J shed 4 bases, with 5 bases lying between them. The CDR3 covers 12 residues. Germline-derived CDR1 and CDR2 are SGHRS and YFSETQ. CDR3 bases: TGCGCCAGCAGCTTGGAGCGTTACGAGCAGTACTTC. This encodes CASSLERYEQYF. The whole variable domain, filled in from reference TRBV5-1 and TRBJ2-7, reads KAGVTQTPRYLIKTRGQQVTLSCSPISGHRSVSWYQQTPGQGLQFLFEYFSETQRNKGNFPGRFSGRQFSNSRSEMNVSTLELGDSALYLCASSLERYEQYFGPGTRLTVT.

The chain carries TRBV11-3 and TRBJ1-1, with TRBD1 identical over 7 bases. The ends lost 7 bases at V and 2 bases at J; junction bases unmatched: 10. The CDR3 is 15 amino acids. Germline lookup yields CDR1 SGHNT and CDR2 YENEEA. CDR3 region: CASIPGQEKNTEAFF. Here the CDR3 DNA reads TGTGCCAGCATCCCCGGACAGGAGAAAAACACTGAAGCTTTCTTT.

The chain carries TRBV7-8 and TRBJ2-7, with D possibly matching TRBD2 (5 bases). The CDR3 covers 14 residues. Trimming took off 0 bases at V and 2 bases at J, with 8 bases between the two ends. Germline loops: CDR1 SGHVS, CDR2 FQNEAQ. The CDR3 sequence: CASSLAAGTYEQYF. CDR3 nucleotide sequence: TGTGCCAGCAGCTTAGCCGCCGGGACCTACGAGCAGTACTTC. Filled out from reference TRBV7-8 and TRBJ2-7, the complete variable domain reads GAGVSQSPRYKVAKRGQDVALRCDPISGHVSLFWYQQALGQGPEFLTYFQNEAQLDKSGLPSDRFFAERPEGSVSTLKIQRTQQEDSAVYLCASSLAAGTYEQYFGPGTRLTVT.

This rearrangement joins TRBV7-2 to TRBJ2-3, with TRBD2 matching over 12 bases. V shed 4 bases and J 3 bases; nucleotides not matched to a gene: 11. Germline CDR1 and CDR2: SGHTA and FQGNSA. The CDR3 is 18 residues long. CDR3: CASSYLGLAGGRTDTQYF. CDR3 DNA: TGTGCCAGCAGCTACCTGGGGCTAGCGGGAGGGAGGACAGATACGCAGTATTTT.

In regard to this clone: This sample also contains other DNA sequences that code for the same CDR3. The chain has TRBV15 and TRBJ2-2; 11 bases fit TRBD2. Germline trimming cut 3 bases from V and 0 bases from J; bases unmatched to any gene: 0. This CDR3 is 16 amino acids long. The V gene's germline CDR1 is LNHNV and CDR2 YYDKDF (reference sequence). The CDR3 DNA is TGTGCCACCAGCAGGGGACTAGCGGCGAACACCGGGGAGCTGTTTTTT. Amino acid sequence: CATSRGLAANTGELFF. Complete variable domain (other parts from reference TRBV15 and TRBJ2-2): DAMVIQNPRYQVTQFGKPVTLSCSQTLNHNVMYWYQQKSSQAPKLLFHYYDKDFNNEADTPDNFQSRRPNTSFCFLDIRSPGLGDTAMYLCATSRGLAANTGELFFGEGSRLTVL.

This clone was picked up one time. The chain carries TRBV29-1 and TRBJ2-5, with TRBD1 as a possible D gene (6 bases). TRBJ2-7 matches the DNA end more closely, so the J call is doubtful. The CDR3 length is 14 residues. Per the germline V gene, CDR1 is SQVTM and CDR2 is ANQGSEA. The CDR3 sequence is CSVEGTRGSYEQYF. In nucleotides, the CDR3 is TGCAGCGTTGAGGGGACAAGGGGGTCCTACGAGCAGTACTTC.

The chain recombines TRBV5-8 with TRBJ1-1, with D uncertain. V lost 2 bases to trimming and J lost 1 base, with 6 bases between them. This CDR3 is 13 amino acids long. CDR1 and CDR2 from the germline V gene are SGHTS and YDEGEE. The CDR3 region is CASSFYENTEAFF. CDR3 sequence (DNA): TGTGCCAGCAGCTTTTATGAGAACACTGAAGCTTTCTTT. The entire variable domain, with the rest obtained from reference TRBV5-8 and TRBJ1-1, is as follows: EAGVTQSPTHLIKTRGQQATLRCSPISGHTSVYWYQQALGLGLQFLLWYDEGEERNRGNFPPRFSGRQFPNYSSELNVNALELEDSALYLCASSFYENTEAFFGQGTRLTVV.

The chain joins TRBV7-2 to TRBJ2-1; 7 bases agree with TRBD2. Germline values: CDR1 SGHTA, CDR2 FQGNSA. V shed 1 base, J shed 3 bases, and the junction held 6 bases outside the gene matches. The CDR3 has 16 amino acids. CDR3 loop: CASSLVGGSVYNEQFF. The CDR3 nucleotides are TGTGCCAGCAGCTTAGTGGGCGGGAGTGTCTACAATGAGCAGTTCTTC.

This clone was counted only a few times. The rearrangement links TRBV30 to TRBJ1-2; D gene unclear. The ends were cut back, 0 bases at V and 8 bases at J, with 10 bases in the middle. Per the germline V gene, CDR1 is GTSNPN and CDR2 is SVGIG (reference sequence). This CDR3 has 12 amino acids. The CDR3 spells CAWSVPPWGYTF. CDR3 nucleotide sequence: TGTGCCTGGAGTGTACCGCCTTGGGGCTACACCTTC.

The rearrangement joins TRBV5-4 to TRBJ1-6, with 8 positions matching TRBD1. Germline V gene lookup returns CDR1 SGHNT and CDR2 YYREEE (reference sequence). With V trimmed by 3 bases and J by 8 bases, 7 bases remained unmatched. The CDR3 loop spans 15 amino acids. The CDR3 nucleotides are TGTGCCAGCAGCTCCGTAGGACAGGGCCATTCACCCCTCCACTTT. Translated: CASSSVGQGHSPLHF.